This T cell receptor (beta chain) was found in a study of response to subunit inactivated influenza vaccine (dated by TCRdb to 2017 to 2018). Concerning the study at large: The study used deep quantitative T cell receptor repertoire profiling to track responses to a trivalent subunit inactivated influenza vaccine. On the study overall, not on this receptor specifically: According to the authors, only a limited number of new T cells may be recruited by each seasonal influenza vaccination.

Library method: RT-PCR. Instrument used: Illumina HiSeq 2500. TCRdb reprocessing: public reads trimmed at Q25 with fastp, clones called with MiXCR, in-frame beta chains kept. Every distinct CDR3 protein forms one entry, paired with its most common genes and DNA. Within this sample are hundreds of thousands of distinct CDR3 sequences, with 7.6% of them counted one time only. The ten most abundant clones make up approximately 12% of the sample. A note on this clonotype: Its antigen remains unidentified. Base-call qualities are not available, and no considerably larger clone is one nucleotide away.

Sequenced material: PBMCs from blood, taken around 25 months after vaccination. The sequence was obtained from a man between 50 and 69 years old who received an inactivated influenza vaccine. Donor details come from another sample of the same person, matched by shared clones.

The CDR3 loop reads CAISEPLRDTQYF. Here is the DNA: TGTGCCATCAGTGAGCCCCTTCGAGATACGCAGTATTTT. The chain is assembled from TRBV10-3 and TRBJ2-3; there is no confident call for the D gene. The junction carries 8 bases between V and J, which are trimmed by 2 bases and 5 bases respectively. The CDR3 has 13 amino acids, counting the end cysteine and phenylalanine. The CDR3 DNA has 39 bases and is translated from base 1. CDR1 and CDR2 are read off the germline V gene as ENHRY and SYGVKD.